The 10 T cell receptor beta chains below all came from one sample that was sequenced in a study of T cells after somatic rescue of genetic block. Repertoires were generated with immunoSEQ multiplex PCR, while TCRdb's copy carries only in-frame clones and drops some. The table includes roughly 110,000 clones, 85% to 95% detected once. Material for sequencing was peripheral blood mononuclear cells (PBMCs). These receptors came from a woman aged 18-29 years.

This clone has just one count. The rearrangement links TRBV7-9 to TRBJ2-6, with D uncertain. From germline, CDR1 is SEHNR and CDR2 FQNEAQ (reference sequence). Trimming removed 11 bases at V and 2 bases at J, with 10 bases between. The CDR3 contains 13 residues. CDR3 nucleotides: TGTGCCCTAATCCAGGCTGGGGCCAACGTCCTGACTTTC. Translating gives CALIQAGANVLTF.

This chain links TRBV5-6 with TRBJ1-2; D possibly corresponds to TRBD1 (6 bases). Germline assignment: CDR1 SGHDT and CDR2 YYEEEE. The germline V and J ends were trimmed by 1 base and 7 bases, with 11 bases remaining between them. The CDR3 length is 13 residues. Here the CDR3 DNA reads TGTGCCAGCAGCTTGCAGGGGCCGCGTGGCTACACCTTC. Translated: CASSLQGPRGYTF.

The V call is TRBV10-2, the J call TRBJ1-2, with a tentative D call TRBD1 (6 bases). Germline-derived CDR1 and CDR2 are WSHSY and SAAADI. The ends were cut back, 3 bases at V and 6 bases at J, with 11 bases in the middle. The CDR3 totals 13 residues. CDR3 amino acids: CASSEGGRDGYTF. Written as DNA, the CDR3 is TGCGCCAGCAGTGAAGGGGGAAGGGATGGCTACACCTTC.

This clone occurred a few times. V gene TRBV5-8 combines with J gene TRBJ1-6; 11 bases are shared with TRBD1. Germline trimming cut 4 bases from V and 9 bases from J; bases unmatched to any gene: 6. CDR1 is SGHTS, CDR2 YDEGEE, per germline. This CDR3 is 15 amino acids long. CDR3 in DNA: TGTGCCAGCAGCCCAGGACAGGGGGCAGGTTCACCCCTCCACTTT. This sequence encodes CASSPGQGAGSPLHF.

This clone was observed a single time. The CDR3: CATTSGYPYEQYF. The CDR3 DNA sequence: TGTGCCACAACCTCTGGGTACCCCTACGAGCAGTACTTC. The chain uses TRBV6-1 and TRBJ2-7; no definite D call. The CDR3 is 13 residues long. Looked up from germline, CDR1 is MNHNS and CDR2 is SASEGT. V was shortened by 10 bases and J by 2 bases, with 15 bases between the two germline ends.

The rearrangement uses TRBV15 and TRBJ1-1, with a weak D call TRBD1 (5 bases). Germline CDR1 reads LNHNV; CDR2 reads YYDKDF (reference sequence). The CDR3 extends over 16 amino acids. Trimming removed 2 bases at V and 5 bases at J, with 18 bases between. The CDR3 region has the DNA TGTGCCACCAGCAGAACTAGGATTCTTCAGGGAACTGAAGCTTTCTTT. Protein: CATSRTRILQGTEAFF.

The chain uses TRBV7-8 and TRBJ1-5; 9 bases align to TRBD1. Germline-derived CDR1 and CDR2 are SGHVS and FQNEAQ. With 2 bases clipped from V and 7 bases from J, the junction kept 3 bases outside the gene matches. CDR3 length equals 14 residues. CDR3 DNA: TGTGCCAGCAGCTTATACAGGGGGCTGCAGCCCCAGCATTTT. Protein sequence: CASSLYRGLQPQHF.

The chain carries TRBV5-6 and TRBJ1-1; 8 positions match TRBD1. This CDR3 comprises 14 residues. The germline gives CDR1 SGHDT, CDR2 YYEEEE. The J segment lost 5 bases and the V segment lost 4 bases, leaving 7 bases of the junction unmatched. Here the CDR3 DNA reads TGTGCCAGCAGCGCGGACAGGGTCGGAACTGAAGCTTTCTTT. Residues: CASSADRVGTEAFF.

The CDR3 sequence: CASSLFQGPDEQFF. The CDR3 DNA sequence: TGTGCCAGCAGCTTATTCCAGGGTCCGGATGAGCAGTTCTTC. The chain has TRBV7-2 and TRBJ2-1; D possibly corresponds to TRBD1 (5 bases). CDR3 size: 14 residues. From germline, CDR1 is SGHTA and CDR2 FQGNSA. Trimming shortened V by 2 bases and J by 8 bases, and 13 bases separated the two germline ends.

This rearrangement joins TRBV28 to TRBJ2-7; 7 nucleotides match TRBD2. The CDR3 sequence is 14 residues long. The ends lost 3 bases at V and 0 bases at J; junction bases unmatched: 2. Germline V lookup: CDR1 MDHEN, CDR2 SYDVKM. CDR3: CASSLPGGSYEQYF. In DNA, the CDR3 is TGTGCCAGCAGTTTGCCGGGGGGCTCCTACGAGCAGTACTTC.